This T cell receptor (beta chain) was sequenced during a study of CD8 T cells in Susac syndrome. It was with random hexamers that roughly 0.45 to 1 ug RNA was reverse transcribed. TCRdb re-called the immunoSEQ multiplex PCR reads with MiXCR, one entry per CDR3 protein. The sample includes about 53,000 distinct CDR3 sequences, roughly 94% seen only once; the top ten take less than 0.95%. Sequencing targeted TCR beta in blood CD8+ and CD4+ T cells. The CDR3 consists of 15 residues. Germline-derived CDR1 and CDR2 are SEHNR and FQNEAQ (reference sequence). V lost 5 bases and J 4 bases, leaving 15 bases between the germline ends.

The chain joins TRBV7-9 to TRBJ2-1; a possible D gene is TRBD1 (5 bases). Sequenced: CD8+ T cells from PBMCs. The source is a human donor with Susac syndrome. In nucleotides, the CDR3 is TGTGCCAGCAGCCTCCGACAGATACCTTACAATGAGCAGTTCTTC. Its translation is CASSLRQIPYNEQFF. The complete variable domain, with remaining parts taken from reference TRBV7-9 and TRBJ2-1, reads DTGVSQNPRHKITKRGQNVTFRCDPISEHNRLYWYRQTLGQGPEFLTYFQNEAQLEKSRLLSDRFSAERPKGSFSTLEIQRTEQGDSAMYLCASSLRQIPYNEQFFGPGTRLTVL.